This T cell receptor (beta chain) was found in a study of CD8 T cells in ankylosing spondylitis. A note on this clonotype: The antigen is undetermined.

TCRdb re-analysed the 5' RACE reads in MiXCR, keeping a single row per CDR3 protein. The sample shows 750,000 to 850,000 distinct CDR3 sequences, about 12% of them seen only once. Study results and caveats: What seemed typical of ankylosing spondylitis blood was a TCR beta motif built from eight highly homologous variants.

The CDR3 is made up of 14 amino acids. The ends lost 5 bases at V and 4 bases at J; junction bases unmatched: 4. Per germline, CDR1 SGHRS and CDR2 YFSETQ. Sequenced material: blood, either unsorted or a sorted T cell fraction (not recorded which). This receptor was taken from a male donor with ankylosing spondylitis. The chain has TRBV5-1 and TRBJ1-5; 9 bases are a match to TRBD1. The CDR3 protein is CASRAGTGNQPQHF. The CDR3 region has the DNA TGCGCCAGCAGGGCCGGGACAGGGAATCAGCCCCAGCATTTT.